A single sample gave rise to the 10 T cell receptor beta chains below, sequenced in a study of tumor-infiltrating lymphocytes in primary liver carcinoma. Using a constant-region primer together with ProtoScript II reverse transcriptase, TCR beta cDNA was made from around 0.55 ug of total RNA. ARM-PCR was slightly modified, and three nested multiplex PCR rounds with it gave rise to the TCR beta libraries. Forward primers for TRBV1-TRBV30 and a C-beta reverse primer served the first two PCR rounds, at about 9 cycles each. TCRdb ran MiXCR on the multiplex PCR reads and lists one entry per CDR3 protein. This table has fewer than 350,000 distinct CDR3 sequences, roughly two thirds appearing once. Unsorted whole blood yielded the blood RNA, and germline DNA was also extracted. The specimen sequenced was peripheral blood. These receptors were taken from a man in his forties or fifties with primary liver carcinoma and hepatitis B virus infection.

Points on this clonotype: An end of the junction does not agree with germline; a read error may underlie this. V and J are TRBV4-3 and TRBJ2-2; no reliable D call. CDR1 and CDR2 from the germline V gene are LGHNA and YSLEER. The CDR3 runs 13 residues. The CDR3 DNA follows: TGCGCCATCAGCCCTCAACGCACCGGGGAGCTGTTTTTT. Amino acid sequence: CAISPQRTGELFF.

CDR3 in amino acids: CASSQDRPGAIRPNEQFF. CDR3 DNA: TGCGCCAGCAGCCAAGATCGTCCCGGGGCAATTCGGCCAAATGAGCAGTTCTTC. This chain uses TRBV4-3 with TRBJ2-1; D tentatively fits TRBD1 or TRBD2 (5 bases each). The ends were cut back, 0 bases at V and 7 bases at J, with 22 bases in the middle. This CDR3 has 18 amino acids. From germline, CDR1 is LGHNA and CDR2 YSLEER.

As for this clonotype: This is likely a read error, given that the CDR3 carries no conserved phenylalanine or tryptophan at its end. The V call is TRBV11-2, the J call TRBJ2-5, with 9 bases aligning to TRBD2. This CDR3 region has 14 residues. Germline CDR1 and CDR2: SGHAT and FQNNGV. With V trimmed by 3 bases and J by 9 bases, 8 bases remained unmatched. The CDR3 loop reads CASSFRAGGEAQYS. CDR3 coding DNA: TGTGCCAGCAGCTTTCGGGCGGGAGGGGAGGCCCAGTACTCC.

The sample holds many counts of this clonotype. The chain combines TRBV6-5 with TRBJ1-2; perhaps TRBD1 as D (6 bases). Trimming shortened V by 0 bases and J by 7 bases, and 12 bases separated the two germline ends. The CDR3 totals 14 residues. Germline loops: CDR1 MNHEY, CDR2 SVGAGI. The CDR3 protein is CASSYSTGGTGYTF. The CDR3, as DNA: TGTGCCAGCAGTTACTCGACCGGGGGCACTGGCTACACCTTC.

As for this clonotype: A read error is likely, as this CDR3 ends without the conserved phenylalanine or tryptophan. The J gene is TRBJ1-5, the V gene TRBV5-5; D is uncertain. Germline V gene data show CDR1 as SGHKS and CDR2 as YYEKEE (reference sequence). The CDR3 extends over 14 amino acids. Trimming cost V 2 bases and J 5 bases, with 11 bases left between them. CDR3 sequence (DNA): TGTGCCAGCAGCTTAAGAAGCCGCGATCAGCCCCAGCATTCT. Translating it yields CASSLRSRDQPQHS.

In regard to this clonotype: A read error may explain this, as a much larger clone is one base away. This chain connects TRBV29-1 to TRBJ2-1; D unresolved. V lost 3 bases and J lost 9, with 15 bases in between. Germline CDR1 SQVTM, CDR2 ANQGSEA. The CDR3 runs 13 residues. CDR3 sequence: CSVDNIRLGEQFF. CDR3 DNA: TGCAGCGTTGATAATATTAGGCTGGGTGAGCAGTTCTTC.

In its sample, this clonotype was seen a few times. V usage is TRBV28 and J usage is TRBJ2-6; 12 bases line up with TRBD2. CDR1 and CDR2 (germline): MDHEN, SYDVKM. V gave up 4 bases and J gave up 2 bases; unmatched junction bases: 6. The CDR3 contains 18 residues. CDR3 protein: CASSSMRTSGTGANVLTF. The CDR3 bases are TGTGCCAGCAGTTCTATGCGGACTAGCGGGACTGGGGCCAACGTCCTGACTTTC. Filled out from reference TRBV28 and TRBJ2-6, the complete variable domain reads DVKVTQSSRYLVKRTGEKVFLECVQDMDHENMFWYRQDPGLGLRLIYFSYDVKMKEKGDIPEGYSVSREKKERFSLILESASTNQTSMYLCASSSMRTSGTGANVLTFGAGSRLTVL.

The sample holds many counts of this clonotype. The chain has TRBV6-5 and TRBJ2-7; D may be TRBD1 or TRBD2 (5 bases each). The length of the CDR3 is 15 residues. CDR1 is MNHEY and CDR2 is SVGAGI in the germline V gene. Trimming stripped 7 bases from V and 2 bases from J, with 18 bases between. CDR3 nucleotide sequence: TGTGCCAGCACCCGAGGGGCAGCGGATACCTACGAGCAGTACTTC. Translated, it gives CASTRGAADTYEQYF.

This clonotype is a singleton in its sample. The V gene is TRBV28, the J gene TRBJ1-6; D is possibly TRBD1 (5 bases). This CDR3 contains 12 residues. With 4 bases removed from V and 13 bases from J, the gap between germline ends came to 11 bases. From germline, CDR1 is MDHEN and CDR2 SYDVKM. CDR3 coding DNA: TGTGCCAGCAGTTCTCAGGGCGACCCCCTCCACTTT. Protein sequence: CASSSQGDPLHF.

About this clonotype itself: A much larger clone lies one base from this, so it may be a read error. The CDR3 DNA sequence: TGTGCCAGCGGCATAGGGGGTAGCGGGGCCGCTGAGCAGTTCTTC. Translating it yields CASGIGGSGAAEQFF. The V and J genes are TRBV6-2 or TRBV6-3 and TRBJ2-1; 8 positions match TRBD2. The germline gives CDR1 MNHEY, CDR2 SVGEGT. V was clipped by 8 bases and J by 9 bases; unmatched bases: 15. The CDR3 length is 15 residues.